This T cell receptor (beta chain) was recorded in a study of blood T cell repertoires in COVID-19. For the study at large: Specimens from acute and convalescent COVID-19 originated in the United States, Italy and Spain. PBMCs, B-cell-depleted T cells, or T cells provided the cDNA or gDNA that made up the material.

In the source study's methods: Amplification of reference gene primers was used by the study to estimate nucleated cell counts. Only in-frame clones appear in the TCRdb table, and some are missing; sequencing was by immunoSEQ multiplex PCR. D and trimming were read from the DNA, whereas the V and J calls and clone size are those reported in that table. Here the sample spans some 180,000 clones, about 84% being singletons. V dropped 0 bases and J dropped 0 bases, with 5 bases sitting between them. CDR3 length equals 14 residues. The V gene's germline CDR1 is SGHKS and CDR2 YYEKEE (reference sequence).

Material for sequencing was peripheral blood. The receptor was derived from a human donor in a cohort sampled during active COVID-19. J is TRBJ2-3 and V is TRBV5-5; D not certain. The CDR3, as DNA: TGTGCCAGCAGCTTGGGAACTAGCACAGATACGCAGTATTTT. Amino acid sequence: CASSLGTSTDTQYF.